This T cell receptor (beta chain) was captured by sequencing in a study of blood T cell repertoires in COVID-19 (dated by TCRdb to the early 2020s). Notes on the research overall: Collaborator samples came from the United States, Italy and Spain and covered acute and convalescent phases of COVID-19. The samples were drawn from two sources: the first 160 participants of the ongoing ImmuneRACE study, and over 950 subjects contributed by 6 global collaborators. The prospective study material was composed of cDNA or gDNA derived from T cells, B-cell-depleted T cells, or PBMCs. The repertoires were released in a freely available public database intended as a resource for research on the immune response to SARS-CoV-2. HLA class I and class II types, where available, came from metadata supplied by the sample provider rather than from assay-based typing. Subjects who had been exposed to COVID-19, were actively infected with it, or had recovered from it provided the deeply sampled blood TCRbeta repertoires that made up the dataset. The sample metadata nearly always contained a de-identified subject ID, COVID-19 status, age in years and sex. On the study overall, not on this receptor specifically: Clinical and demographic metadata were provided uncurated, with the amount varying by source and participant.

The immunoSEQ Assay, a bias-controlled multiplex PCR, was used to amplify TCRbeta CDR3 regions from genomic DNA. The paper's data handling went like this. The number of nucleated cells in each sample was estimated from the amplification of reference gene primers within the assay. Sequence reads were collapsed and filtered to measure the absolute abundance of every unique TCRbeta CDR3 rearrangement. For each sample, productive Simpson clonality was calculated as the square root of Simpson's diversity index across productive rearrangements. TCRdb's version of the immuneACCESS table is confined to in-frame rearrangements and falls short of the full clone set. An unresolved V gene accounts for under half of the shortfall where checked; the remainder is of unknown origin. The V and J calls and clone size come from that table; D and trimming were worked out from the DNA. The sample table contains about 110,000 clones; only one count was recorded for approximately 88% of them. Of the sample, roughly 2.5% is held by the ten largest clones.

Trimming accounts for 2 bases at V and 3 bases at J, while the number of junction bases matched to no gene is 4. Based on the germline V gene (reference sequence), the CDR1 and CDR2 sequences are SEHNR and FQNEAQ. CDR3 length: 14 amino acids, cysteine to phenylalanine. The only DNA kept is the CDR3, 42 bases in frame from the first base. Points on this clone: Its antigen remains unidentified. No base qualities exist here, and no much larger clone lies one base off it.

Collaborating institutions collected whole blood in K2EDTA tubes following their own protocols. For TCRbeta analysis, collaborators shipped samples as frozen whole blood, isolated PBMCs, or DNA extracted from either of those sample types. This TCR derives from a human donor in a cohort sampled during active COVID-19. The sequence joins TRBV7-9 to TRBJ2-7; 7 junctional bases match TRBD1. The sample was peripheral blood. The CDR3 here reads CASSLTGDSYEQYF. The DNA sequence reads TGTGCCAGCAGCTTAACAGGGGACAGCTACGAGCAGTACTTC.